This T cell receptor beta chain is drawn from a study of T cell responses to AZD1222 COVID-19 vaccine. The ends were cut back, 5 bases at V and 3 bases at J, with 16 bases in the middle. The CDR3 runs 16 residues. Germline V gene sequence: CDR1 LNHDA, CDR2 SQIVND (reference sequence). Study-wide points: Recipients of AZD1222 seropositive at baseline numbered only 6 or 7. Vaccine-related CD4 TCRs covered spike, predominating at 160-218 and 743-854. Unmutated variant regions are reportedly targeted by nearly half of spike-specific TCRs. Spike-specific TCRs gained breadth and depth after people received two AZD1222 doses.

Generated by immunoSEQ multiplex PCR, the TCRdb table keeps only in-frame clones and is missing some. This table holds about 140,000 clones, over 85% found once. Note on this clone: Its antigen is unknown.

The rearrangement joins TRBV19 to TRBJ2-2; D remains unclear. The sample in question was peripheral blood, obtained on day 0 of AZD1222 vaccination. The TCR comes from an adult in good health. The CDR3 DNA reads TGTGCCAGTAGTGATGGACGGATACTCGACACCGGGGAGCTGTTTTTT. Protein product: CASSDGRILDTGELFF.